One and the same sample provided the 22 T cell receptor beta chains below, sequenced in a study of CXCR3-negative and CXCR3-positive naive CD8 T cells. Study conclusions and caveats: Against CXCR3-negative naive cells, CXCR3-positive naive cells showed more hydrophobic TRB CDR3s.

Which antigens these TCRs recognize remains unknown. Preparation of TRB cDNA libraries relied on 5' RACE carrying UMI labels. TCRdb reprocessed the 5' RACE reads, keeping one entry per CDR3 protein, no DNA. The repertoire shows approximately 59,000 distinct CDR3 sequences; the top ten hold under 0.8%. Sequencing was carried out using naive CXCR3+ CD8+ T cells from blood. Subset here: CD45RO-CCR7+CD27+CD95- naive CD8+ T cells expressing CXCR3 (TNR3+). The source is a human donor in good health. Some clones in this sample may be carry-over from other donors' samples.

The V and J genes are TRBV27 and TRBJ1-6; TCRdb selects TRBD1, and the lack of DNA leaves this call unchecked. This CDR3 comprises 15 residues. Per germline, CDR1 MNHEY and CDR2 SMNVEV (reference sequence). The CDR3 sequence: CASQPGTDFNSPLHF.

The chain uses TRBV9 and TRBJ2-2; the TRBD1 assignment by TCRdb is unverifiable without DNA. The CDR3 is 16 amino acids. Germline loops: CDR1 SGDLS, CDR2 YYNGEE. CDR3 residues: CASSVTWTQDTGELFF.

The V and J genes are TRBV20-1 and TRBJ2-7; lacking DNA, the TRBD1 call made by TCRdb goes unchecked. CDR1 is DFQATT, CDR2 SNEGSKA, per germline (reference sequence). The CDR3 is made up of 14 amino acids. The CDR3 sequence: CSAGRPDHLDEQYF.

The J gene is TRBJ1-1, the V gene TRBV20-1; TCRdb designates TRBD1, a call that cannot be tested without DNA. Per the germline V gene, CDR1 is DFQATT and CDR2 is SNEGSKA (reference sequence). This CDR3 comprises 14 residues. The CDR3 protein is CSAREEGKNTEAFF.

The V call is TRBV4-3, the J call TRBJ1-3; TCRdb proposes TRBD1, but this gene call is untestable without DNA. CDR1 and CDR2 from the germline V gene are LGHNA and YSLEER. The CDR3 is made up of 15 amino acids. CDR3 sequence: CASSRWGGSGNTIYF.

This chain connects TRBV11-3 to TRBJ1-6. CDR1 SGHNT and CDR2 YENEEA come from the germline V gene. The CDR3 is 17 residues long. This CDR3 is CASSLDRQSSYNSPLHF.

This chain links TRBV7-9 with TRBJ2-5; without DNA, the TCRdb call of TRBD2 cannot be checked. Germline loops: CDR1 SEHNR, CDR2 FQNEAQ (reference sequence). The CDR3 runs 15 residues. The CDR3 region is CASSRLAGPQETQYF. The whole variable domain, remainder taken from reference TRBV7-9 and TRBJ2-5, is DTGVSQNPRHKITKRGQNVTFRCDPISEHNRLYWYRQTLGQGPEFLTYFQNEAQLEKSRLLSDRFSAERPKGSFSTLEIQRTEQGDSAMYLCASSRLAGPQETQYFGPGTRLLVL.

The chain carries TRBV28 and TRBJ2-1. In germline, CDR1 is MDHEN, CDR2 SYDVKM. This CDR3 comprises 18 residues. CDR3 sequence reads: CASSSERLRPSSYNEQFF.

The chain couples TRBV7-2 to TRBJ1-1. The germline V gene encodes CDR1 SGHTA and CDR2 FQGNSA. CDR3 length equals 13 residues. Here the CDR3 reads CASSLGPDTEAFF.

The gene calls are TRBV4-3 and TRBJ2-7; TCRdb reports TRBD1, a call that lacks DNA to check it against. Germline CDR1 LGHNA, CDR2 YSLEER. This CDR3 is built from 15 residues. The CDR3: CASSQTLAGVREQYF.

The CDR3 sequence: CASSARTANQPQHF. The V gene is TRBV5-6, the J gene TRBJ1-5. CDR1 and CDR2 (germline): SGHDT, YYEEEE. CDR3 length: 14 residues.

The gene calls are TRBV30 and TRBJ2-2. In germline, CDR1 is GTSNPN, CDR2 SVGIG (reference sequence). CDR3 size: 12 residues. The CDR3 protein is CAWSRNTGELFF. The full variable domain, with the rest looked up from reference TRBV30 and TRBJ2-2, is SQTIHQWPATLVQPVGSPLSLECTVEGTSNPNLYWYRQAAGRGLQLLFYSVGIGQISSEVPQNLSASRPQDRQFILSSKKLLLSDSGFYLCAWSRNTGELFFGEGSRLTVL.

The rearrangement joins TRBV6-6 to TRBJ1-1; TCRdb gives TRBD1 as the D gene, but with no DNA this cannot be confirmed. The CDR3 loop spans 14 amino acids. CDR1 is MNHNY and CDR2 is SVGAGI in the germline V gene (reference sequence). The CDR3 here is CASSEGLGDTEAFF.

This rearrangement joins TRBV29-1 to TRBJ1-3. The CDR3 runs 12 residues. The germline V gene has CDR1 SQVTM and CDR2 ANQGSEA. CDR3 region: CSVLGSGNTIYF.

The V and J genes are TRBV7-9 and TRBJ2-7. The length of the CDR3 is 13 residues. Germline loops: CDR1 SEHNR, CDR2 FQNEAQ (reference sequence). The chain's CDR3 is CASSFQDTYEQYF.

The rearrangement links TRBV3-1 to TRBJ2-2; no DNA is available, so the TRBD1 call from TCRdb remains unchecked. Germline V gene sequence: CDR1 LGHDT, CDR2 YNNKEL (reference sequence). CDR3 length: 15 amino acids. CDR3: CASSPTGSETGELFF.

The chain uses TRBV27 and TRBJ1-1; the TCRdb D gene call, TRBD1, has no DNA to confirm it. Germline V gene sequence: CDR1 MNHEY, CDR2 SMNVEV (reference sequence). The CDR3 runs to 14 residues. CDR3: CASSLLGTNTEAFF.

The gene calls are TRBV7-9 and TRBJ1-2; the TRBD1 assignment by TCRdb is unverifiable without DNA. The CDR3 is made up of 16 amino acids. Per germline, CDR1 SEHNR and CDR2 FQNEAQ (reference sequence). This CDR3 is CASSFRDREVNYGYTF. Full variable domain (outside the CDR3, taken from reference TRBV7-9 and TRBJ1-2): DTGVSQNPRHKITKRGQNVTFRCDPISEHNRLYWYRQTLGQGPEFLTYFQNEAQLEKSRLLSDRFSAERPKGSFSTLEIQRTEQGDSAMYLCASSFRDREVNYGYTFGSGTRLTVV.

The chain couples TRBV20-1 to TRBJ2-1. The CDR3 is 15 residues long. The germline V gene has CDR1 DFQATT and CDR2 SNEGSKA (reference sequence). The CDR3 protein is CSARDWVLSYNEQFF.

This chain connects TRBV4-2 to TRBJ1-1. The CDR3 length is 13 residues. Germline V gene lookup returns CDR1 LGHNA and CDR2 YNFKEQ. The CDR3 protein is CASRIRGNTEAFF.

The chain has TRBV6-2 or TRBV6-3 and TRBJ2-1; TCRdb names TRBD1, which stays unverified in the absence of DNA. The V gene's germline CDR1 is MNHEY and CDR2 SVGEGT. The CDR3 has 16 amino acids. The CDR3 sequence: CASSPSGTGLYNEQFF.

The V and J genes are TRBV29-1 and TRBJ2-7; as DNA is missing, the TRBD2 call by TCRdb cannot be tested. Germline loops: CDR1 SQVTM, CDR2 ANQGSEA. CDR3 length: 15 amino acids. The CDR3: CSLPAGDWSSYEQYF.